These T cell receptor beta chains were read from a single sample in a study of T-cell memory formation after mild COVID-19. Via MiXCR, TCRdb re-called the 5' RACE reads, giving one row per CDR3 protein. This table has about 350,000 distinct CDR3 sequences, about an eighth appearing once. What was sequenced was PBMCs or a T cell subset sorted from them (not recorded which). The receptors here all came from a man younger than 30 who had mild COVID-19 (a few samples of this study predate the infection). Cell type and time point are not known. CDR3s include the opening cysteine and the closing phenylalanine or tryptophan. D genes are given only for firm matches. Size tells how often a clone was seen (once, few, many) or the class of an expanded clone, and some rows leave it out.

cdr3_length: 13; d_call: NA; v_call: TRBV7-3; clone_size: many; j_call: TRBJ2-5; cdr3_nt: TGTGCCAGCAGCTCCTCCACGTTGGAGACCCAGTACTTC; cdr3_aa: CASSSSTLETQYF
cdr3_length: 15; d_call: TRBD1; v_call: TRBV5-5; clone_size: few; j_call: TRBJ1-2; cdr3_nt: TGTGCCAGCCGAAGGGACAGGGCAGGCAACTATGGCTACACCTTC; cdr3_aa: CASRRDRAGNYGYTF
cdr3_length: 13; d_call: NA; v_call: TRBV28; clone_size: few; j_call: TRBJ1-2; cdr3_nt: TGTGCCAGCCAGTGGGGAGCTAACTATGGCTACACCTTC; cdr3_aa: CASQWGANYGYTF
cdr3_length: 15; d_call: NA; v_call: TRBV6-5; clone_size: NA; j_call: TRBJ1-6; cdr3_nt: TGTGCCAGCAGTTCCATCACAGGGTATGATTCACCCCTCCACTTT; cdr3_aa: CASSSITGYDSPLHF
cdr3_length: 14; d_call: NA; v_call: TRBV11-2; clone_size: few; j_call: TRBJ1-3; cdr3_nt: TGTGCCAGCAGCCCCGAGAGATTAGGGAACACCATATATTTT; cdr3_aa: CASSPERLGNTIYF
cdr3_length: 14; d_call: TRBD1; v_call: TRBV18; clone_size: many; j_call: TRBJ2-7; cdr3_nt: TGTGCCAGCTCACCCGACAGGGTACCCTACGAGCAGTACTTC; cdr3_aa: CASSPDRVPYEQYF
cdr3_length: 15; d_call: TRBD2; v_call: TRBV27; clone_size: few; j_call: TRBJ2-1; cdr3_nt: TGTGCCAGCAGTTTAGGGGCGGGGGAACGTAATGAGCAGTTCTTC; cdr3_aa: CASSLGAGERNEQFF
cdr3_length: 14; d_call: NA; v_call: TRBV9; clone_size: NA; j_call: TRBJ1-2; cdr3_nt: TGTGCCAGCAGCCAAGAGCCAAGGTCAATAGGCTACACCTTC; cdr3_aa: CASSQEPRSIGYTF
cdr3_length: 14; d_call: NA; v_call: TRBV2; clone_size: once; j_call: TRBJ2-4; cdr3_nt: TGTGCCAGCAGTGCGGGCTATCGCGGGGACATTCAGTACTTC; cdr3_aa: CASSAGYRGDIQYF
cdr3_length: 17; d_call: TRBD2; v_call: TRBV4-3; clone_size: few; j_call: TRBJ2-3; cdr3_nt: TGCGCCAGCAGCCAAGGCTCTAGCGGGGGGGGCACAGATACGCAGTATTTT; cdr3_aa: CASSQGSSGGGTDTQYF
cdr3_length: 15; d_call: TRBD1; v_call: TRBV7-6; clone_size: few; j_call: TRBJ2-2; cdr3_nt: TGTGCCAGCAGATCCGGACAGGGCTACACCGGGGAGCTGTTTTTT; cdr3_aa: CASRSGQGYTGELFF
cdr3_length: 13; d_call: NA; v_call: TRBV6-5; clone_size: many; j_call: TRBJ1-1; cdr3_nt: TGTGCCAGCAGGCAGGGCGGGATAACTGAAGCTTTCTTT; cdr3_aa: CASRQGGITEAFF
cdr3_length: 16; d_call: NA; v_call: TRBV5-6; clone_size: many; j_call: TRBJ2-7; cdr3_nt: TGTGCCAGCAGCACGTGGACCGGGGACAATCCATACGAGCAGTACTTC; cdr3_aa: CASSTWTGDNPYEQYF
cdr3_length: 13; d_call: NA; v_call: TRBV15; clone_size: many; j_call: TRBJ2-7; cdr3_nt: TGTGCCACCAGCAGAGATAGGAACCCCCCGGCGTACTTC; cdr3_aa: CATSRDRNPPAYF
cdr3_length: 15; d_call: TRBD1; v_call: TRBV4-1; clone_size: few; j_call: TRBJ1-1; cdr3_nt: TGCGCCAGCAGCCTCGCGGACAGGTGGAACACTGAAGCTTTCTTT; cdr3_aa: CASSLADRWNTEAFF
cdr3_length: 14; d_call: NA; v_call: TRBV3-1; clone_size: few; j_call: TRBJ2-7; cdr3_nt: TGTGCCAGCAGCCAAGCAGGGACATCCTACGAGCAGTACTTC; cdr3_aa: CASSQAGTSYEQYF
cdr3_length: 11; d_call: NA; v_call: TRBV7-9; clone_size: NA; j_call: TRBJ2-7; cdr3_nt: TGTGCCAGCAGCTCATTAGCGGAGCAGTACTTC; cdr3_aa: CASSSLAEQYF
cdr3_length: 16; d_call: TRBD2; v_call: TRBV4-1; clone_size: many; j_call: TRBJ2-3; cdr3_nt: TGCGCCAGCAGCCCAAGGACTAGCGGGGGCACAGATACGCAGTATTTT; cdr3_aa: CASSPRTSGGTDTQYF
cdr3_length: 12; d_call: NA; v_call: TRBV7-2; clone_size: NA; j_call: TRBJ2-7; cdr3_nt: TGTGCCAGCAGCCTGAAGGAGTACGAGCAGTACTTC; cdr3_aa: CASSLKEYEQYF
cdr3_length: 16; d_call: TRBD2; v_call: TRBV4-1; clone_size: many; j_call: TRBJ2-3; cdr3_nt: TGCGCCAGCAGATTAGACGGACTAGCGGTCACAGATACGCAGTATTTT; cdr3_aa: CASRLDGLAVTDTQYF
cdr3_length: 18; d_call: NA; v_call: TRBV10-1; clone_size: many; j_call: TRBJ2-7; cdr3_nt: TGCGCCAGCAGTGAGACGGGGGACTTTCCTAGGGGTTCCTACGAGCAGTACTTC; cdr3_aa: CASSETGDFPRGSYEQYF
cdr3_length: 14; d_call: TRBD1; v_call: TRBV10-3; clone_size: NA; j_call: TRBJ2-1; cdr3_nt: TGTGCCATCAGTTCCGGGACAGGGAGTAATGAGCAGTTCTTC; cdr3_aa: CAISSGTGSNEQFF
cdr3_length: 18; d_call: NA; v_call: TRBV6-2/TRBV6-3; clone_size: few; j_call: TRBJ2-1; cdr3_nt: TGTGCCAGCAAATGGTCGCTTGGGGCCTTTGGGTCCTACAATGAGCAGTTCTTC; cdr3_aa: CASKWSLGAFGSYNEQFF
cdr3_length: 12; d_call: NA; v_call: TRBV6-1; clone_size: NA; j_call: TRBJ1-2; cdr3_nt: TGTGCCAGCAGTGTATCCGACTATGGCTACACCTTC; cdr3_aa: CASSVSDYGYTF
cdr3_length: 13; d_call: NA; v_call: TRBV20-1; clone_size: few; j_call: TRBJ1-5; cdr3_nt: TGCAGTGCTAGAGAGGGGCAAGGACAGCCCCAGCATTTT; cdr3_aa: CSAREGQGQPQHF
cdr3_length: 18; d_call: TRBD1; v_call: TRBV5-8; clone_size: NA; j_call: TRBJ2-7; cdr3_nt: TGTGCCAGCAGCTTGGCAAGGACGTATTGGGACAGGAGTTACGAGCAGTACTTC; cdr3_aa: CASSLARTYWDRSYEQYF
cdr3_length: 16; d_call: TRBD2; v_call: TRBV12-3/TRBV12-4; clone_size: few; j_call: TRBJ2-1; cdr3_nt: TGTGCCAGCAGTTTATACGGGACTAGCGGATACAATGAGCAGTTCTTC; cdr3_aa: CASSLYGTSGYNEQFF
cdr3_length: 13; d_call: NA; v_call: TRBV20-1; clone_size: NA; j_call: TRBJ2-1; cdr3_nt: TGCAGTGCTCCCCGAATGGCAGGGAATGAGCAGTTCTTC; cdr3_aa: CSAPRMAGNEQFF
cdr3_length: 17; d_call: NA; v_call: TRBV6-2/TRBV6-3; clone_size: NA; j_call: TRBJ2-1; cdr3_nt: TGTGCCAGCAGTACTTTGGGTGGGGGTCCTTCCTACAATGAGCAGTTCTTC; cdr3_aa: CASSTLGGGPSYNEQFF
cdr3_length: 13; d_call: NA; v_call: TRBV5-5; clone_size: NA; j_call: TRBJ1-3; cdr3_nt: TGTGCCAGCAGCCTACCCGGTGGAAACACCATATATTTT; cdr3_aa: CASSLPGGNTIYF
cdr3_length: 16; d_call: NA; v_call: TRBV5-1; clone_size: NA; j_call: TRBJ2-6; cdr3_nt: TGCGCCAGCAGCTTGGAGGGAAACTCTGGGGCCAACGTCCTGACTTTC; cdr3_aa: CASSLEGNSGANVLTF
cdr3_length: 13; d_call: TRBD1; v_call: TRBV7-9; clone_size: few; j_call: TRBJ1-2; cdr3_nt: TGTGCCAGCAGCTTAGGGGGGACAGGTGGCTACACCTTC; cdr3_aa: CASSLGGTGGYTF
cdr3_length: 16; d_call: NA; v_call: TRBV7-9; clone_size: few; j_call: TRBJ1-6; cdr3_nt: TGTGCCAGCAGCAAGGGGCTCGGGGATTATAATTCACCCCTCCACTTT; cdr3_aa: CASSKGLGDYNSPLHF
cdr3_length: 14; d_call: NA; v_call: TRBV7-9; clone_size: NA; j_call: TRBJ2-2; cdr3_nt: TGTGCCAGCAGCTTAGCCAAGGGGCCCGGGGAGCTGTTTTTT; cdr3_aa: CASSLAKGPGELFF
cdr3_length: 15; d_call: NA; v_call: TRBV12-3/TRBV12-4; clone_size: NA; j_call: TRBJ2-1; cdr3_nt: TGTGCCAGCAGTTTCGGGGGGCACTCCTACAATGAGCAGTTCTTC; cdr3_aa: CASSFGGHSYNEQFF
cdr3_length: 16; d_call: NA; v_call: TRBV5-1; clone_size: many; j_call: TRBJ1-5; cdr3_nt: TGCGCCAGCAGCCCGGGTGTTAGCAGTCTCGGTCAGCCCCAGCATTTT; cdr3_aa: CASSPGVSSLGQPQHF
cdr3_length: 14; d_call: NA; v_call: TRBV7-2; clone_size: many; j_call: TRBJ2-2; cdr3_nt: TGTGCCAGCAGCTTAATTGGGGCACCCGGGGAGCTGTTTTTT; cdr3_aa: CASSLIGAPGELFF
cdr3_length: 15; d_call: NA; v_call: TRBV12-3/TRBV12-4; clone_size: many; j_call: TRBJ1-1; cdr3_nt: TGTGCCAGCAGTTTCCTGGGGGTCGGGGACACTGAAGCTTTCTTT; cdr3_aa: CASSFLGVGDTEAFF
cdr3_length: 14; d_call: NA; v_call: TRBV5-1; clone_size: NA; j_call: TRBJ1-1; cdr3_nt: TGCGCCAGCAGCCCTCGACCGAAGAACACTGAAGCTTTCTTT; cdr3_aa: CASSPRPKNTEAFF
cdr3_length: 19; d_call: TRBD2; v_call: TRBV12-3/TRBV12-4; clone_size: many; j_call: TRBJ2-1; cdr3_nt: TGTGCCAGCACCCCTCCGCCGGGACTAGCGGGGGGTGCCTACAATGAGCAGTTCTTC; cdr3_aa: CASTPPPGLAGGAYNEQFF
cdr3_length: 13; d_call: NA; v_call: TRBV20-1; clone_size: few; j_call: TRBJ2-3; cdr3_nt: TGCAGTGCTAGACCTCAACAGGTCAAAGCGCAGTATTTT; cdr3_aa: CSARPQQVKAQYF
cdr3_length: 12; d_call: NA; v_call: TRBV7-3; clone_size: few; j_call: TRBJ2-1; cdr3_nt: TGTGCCAGCAGCTTGCAGGGAGGCGAGCAGTTCTTC; cdr3_aa: CASSLQGGEQFF
cdr3_length: 14; d_call: NA; v_call: TRBV7-2; clone_size: NA; j_call: TRBJ2-1; cdr3_nt: TGTGCCAGCAGGCTTACGGGAAAATTTAATGAGCAGTTCTTC; cdr3_aa: CASRLTGKFNEQFF
cdr3_length: 16; d_call: TRBD2; v_call: TRBV7-6; clone_size: NA; j_call: TRBJ2-3; cdr3_nt: TGTGACAGCAGCTTACGAGCGGGGGGCGGCACAGATACGCAGTATTTT; cdr3_aa: CDSSLRAGGGTDTQYF
cdr3_length: 15; d_call: TRBD1; v_call: TRBV5-4; clone_size: NA; j_call: TRBJ1-2; cdr3_nt: TGTGCCAGCAGCTTGAACCAGGGGGCGGGCTATGGCTACACCTTC; cdr3_aa: CASSLNQGAGYGYTF
cdr3_length: 14; d_call: NA; v_call: TRBV10-3; clone_size: once; j_call: TRBJ1-2; cdr3_nt: TGTGCCATCAGTGAGTCTGGGGTTCCCTTGGGCTACACCTTC; cdr3_aa: CAISESGVPLGYTF
cdr3_length: 15; d_call: NA; v_call: TRBV4-3; clone_size: many; j_call: TRBJ1-5; cdr3_nt: TGCGCCAGCAGCCAAGATTCCAGGGGTGGCCAGCCCCAGCATTTT; cdr3_aa: CASSQDSRGGQPQHF
cdr3_length: 15; d_call: TRBD2; v_call: TRBV20-1; clone_size: many; j_call: TRBJ2-3; cdr3_nt: TGCAGTGCTAGAGATCTAGCGGGGGTCACAGATACGCAGTATTTT; cdr3_aa: CSARDLAGVTDTQYF
cdr3_length: 13; d_call: NA; v_call: TRBV6-2/TRBV6-3; clone_size: NA; j_call: TRBJ2-5; cdr3_nt: TGTGCCAGCAGACCGCCAGGTTCAGAGACCCAGTACTTC; cdr3_aa: CASRPPGSETQYF
cdr3_length: 17; d_call: NA; v_call: TRBV6-6; clone_size: many; j_call: TRBJ1-1; cdr3_nt: TGTGCCAGCAGTTACGGAAATCGGGGCAGGGAGAACACTGAAGCTTTCTTT; cdr3_aa: CASSYGNRGRENTEAFF
cdr3_length: 13; d_call: NA; v_call: TRBV9; clone_size: NA; j_call: TRBJ2-7; cdr3_nt: TGTGCCAGCAGCGTCCGGCTCGGGGACGAGCAGTACTTC; cdr3_aa: CASSVRLGDEQYF
cdr3_length: 11; d_call: NA; v_call: TRBV9; clone_size: many; j_call: TRBJ1-2; cdr3_nt: TGTGCCAGCAGCGGTTACCCAGGCTACACCTTC; cdr3_aa: CASSGYPGYTF
cdr3_length: 13; d_call: NA; v_call: TRBV7-9; clone_size: NA; j_call: TRBJ2-7; cdr3_nt: TGTGCCAGCAGCCCTTGGACAGCCTACGAGCAGTACTTC; cdr3_aa: CASSPWTAYEQYF
cdr3_length: 15; d_call: NA; v_call: TRBV2; clone_size: NA; j_call: TRBJ1-2; cdr3_nt: TGTGCCAGCAGCTTCTCCTCGACAGGTGATTATGGCTACACCTTC; cdr3_aa: CASSFSSTGDYGYTF
cdr3_length: 15; d_call: TRBD1; v_call: TRBV5-1; clone_size: many; j_call: TRBJ2-1; cdr3_nt: TGCGCCAGCAGCTTGGAACAGGGGAGCTACAATGAGCAGTTCTTC; cdr3_aa: CASSLEQGSYNEQFF